This passage covers 30 T cell receptor beta chains from one sample sequenced in a study of CD8 T cell repertoires and HIV-1 epitope variants. Method: immunoSEQ multiplex PCR; TCRdb's copy keeps in-frame clones and lacks some. Of over 5,000 clones in the sample, about two thirds were seen once. Antigens for these TCRs are unknown. The sample consisted of cultured CD8+ T cells derived from PBMCs. All receptors come from a male donor with HIV.

V is TRBV28 and J is TRBJ2-7; D remains ambiguous. Trimming left V 3 bases short and J 2 bases short, with 17 bases between. The CDR3 consists of 16 residues. CDR1 MDHEN and CDR2 SYDVKM come from the germline V gene. The CDR3 region is CASSFDPRYGTYEQYF. In nucleotides, the CDR3 is TGTGCCAGCAGTTTCGACCCCCGATATGGAACCTACGAGCAGTACTTC.

There are a few counts of this clone. V and J are TRBV5-4 and TRBJ1-1; D is perhaps TRBD1 (5 bases). Germline CDR1 reads SGHNT; CDR2 reads YYREEE (reference sequence). The ends were cut back, 5 bases at V and 1 base at J, with 9 bases in the middle. There are 13 residues in the CDR3. This CDR3 is CASSLDRNTEAFF. The CDR3 DNA follows: TGTGCCAGCAGTCTCGACAGGAACACTGAAGCTTTCTTT. Drawing the rest from reference TRBV5-4 and TRBJ1-1, the complete variable domain is ETGVTQSPTHLIKTRGQQVTLRCSSQSGHNTVSWYQQALGQGPQFIFQYYREEENGRGNFPPRFSGLQFPNYSSELNVNALELDDSALYLCASSLDRNTEAFFGQGTRLTVV.

This clone was detected only a few times. The V gene is TRBV28, the J gene TRBJ1-1; D is uncertain. Trimming shortened V by 3 bases and J by 4 bases, and 12 bases separated the two germline ends. CDR3 length equals 14 residues. Germline V gives CDR1 MDHEN, CDR2 SYDVKM. The CDR3 nucleotides read TGTGCCAGCAGTTTTCGGGGATGGGGCACTGAAGCTTTCTTT. As protein: CASSFRGWGTEAFF.

The rearrangement joins TRBV14 to TRBJ2-3, with a weak D call TRBD1 (6 bases). Germline CDR1 reads SGHDN; CDR2 reads FVKESK. Trimming took 0 bases from V and 0 from J, leaving 13 bases between them. This CDR3 contains 17 residues. CDR3 region: CASSQDWGPGSTDTQYF. CDR3 nucleotide sequence: TGTGCCAGCAGCCAAGATTGGGGGCCCGGCAGCACAGATACGCAGTATTTT.

By share of the sample, this clone is medium-sized. The J gene is TRBJ2-3, the V gene TRBV7-2; TRBD1 agrees at 8 bases. The germline gives CDR1 SGHTA, CDR2 FQGNSA. The CDR3 extends over 15 amino acids. Trimming cost V 5 bases and J 2 bases; bases outside gene matches: 6. The CDR3 DNA follows: TGTGCCAGCAGCCCAGGACAGGGCAACACAGATACGCAGTATTTT. Translating it yields CASSPGQGNTDTQYF.

The chain has TRBV14 and TRBJ2-3; 7 nucleotides align to TRBD2. The CDR3 is 15 residues long. Trimming cost V 5 bases and J 4 bases; bases outside gene matches: 9. The germline V gene has CDR1 SGHDN and CDR2 FVKESK. This CDR3 is CASSFLAGVPDTQYF. The DNA of the CDR3 is TGTGCCAGCAGCTTTCTTGCGGGGGTCCCAGATACGCAGTATTTT. The full variable domain, rest sourced from reference TRBV14 and TRBJ2-3, is EAGVTQFPSHSVIEKGQTVTLRCDPISGHDNLYWYRRVMGKEIKFLLHFVKESKQDESGMPNNRFLAERTGGTYSTLKVQPAELEDSGVYFCASSFLAGVPDTQYFGPGTRLTVL.

The rearrangement links TRBV7-9 to TRBJ2-3; TRBD1 matches at 7 bases. In germline, CDR1 is SEHNR, CDR2 FQNEAQ (reference sequence). V lost 11 bases, J lost 4 bases, and 15 bases stayed unmatched. CDR3 size: 15 residues. CDR3 loop: CASWGQGEDSDTQYF. In nucleotides, the CDR3 is TGTGCCTCCTGGGGGCAGGGGGAAGACTCAGATACGCAGTATTTT. The variable domain in full, completed from reference TRBV7-9 and TRBJ2-3, reads DTGVSQNPRHKITKRGQNVTFRCDPISEHNRLYWYRQTLGQGPEFLTYFQNEAQLEKSRLLSDRFSAERPKGSFSTLEIQRTEQGDSAMYLCASWGQGEDSDTQYFGPGTRLTVL.

This clone was picked up a small number of times. The V call is TRBV4-3, the J call TRBJ1-1, with a tentative D call TRBD1 (5 bases). Germline-derived CDR1 and CDR2 are LGHNA and YSLEER. This CDR3 has 15 amino acids. V gave up 0 bases and J gave up 4 bases, with 12 bases separating them. CDR3 bases: TGCGCCAGCAGCCAAGATCCTGGGGGTGGCACTGAAGCTTTCTTT. Its protein is CASSQDPGGGTEAFF.

V is TRBV5-6 and J is TRBJ2-7, with a tentative D call TRBD2 (6 bases). The CDR3 has 13 amino acids. V gave up 0 bases and J gave up 3 bases, with 7 bases separating them. Per the germline V gene, CDR1 is SGHDT and CDR2 is YYEEEE. The CDR3 is CASSLEGLYEQYF. CDR3 nucleotide sequence: TGTGCCAGCAGCTTGGAGGGACTCTACGAGCAGTACTTC.

The chain couples TRBV14 to TRBJ1-2; D unclear. The V end lost 1 base, the J end lost 1 base, and 4 bases lay between the germline ends. The germline V gene encodes CDR1 SGHDN and CDR2 FVKESK. The CDR3 has 13 residues. CDR3 bases: TGTGCCAGCAGCCAAGGTGTTAACTATGGCTACACCTTC. The encoded protein is CASSQGVNYGYTF.

The V gene is TRBV7-9, the J gene TRBJ2-5; unclear D gene. The CDR3 runs 10 residues. Germline V CDR1 and CDR2: SEHNR, FQNEAQ (reference sequence). The V and J ends lost 1 base and 6 bases respectively, with 0 bases between them. CDR3 loop: CASSLETQYF. The CDR3 DNA follows: TGTGCCAGCAGCTTAGAGACCCAGTACTTC.

The J gene is TRBJ1-1, the V gene TRBV28; D gene unclear. The V end lost 7 bases, the J end lost 8 bases, and 11 bases lay between the germline ends. From germline, CDR1 is MDHEN and CDR2 SYDVKM. There are 11 residues in the CDR3. CDR3 sequence reads: CASINAVEAFF. The CDR3 DNA sequence: TGTGCCAGCATTAATGCCGTCGAAGCTTTCTTT.

This clone was seen only a few times. The chain links TRBV9 to TRBJ1-6; maybe TRBD1 (6 bases). V gave up 4 bases and J gave up 7 bases, with 18 bases separating them. The CDR3 is 16 residues long. CDR1 is SGDLS, CDR2 YYNGEE, per germline. The chain's CDR3 is CASSPLGGQGNSPLHF. CDR3 nucleotide sequence: TGTGCCAGCAGCCCGCTGGGGGGGCAAGGGAATTCACCCCTCCACTTT.

The chain is built from TRBV7-7 and TRBJ2-1; 14 bases align to TRBD2. This CDR3 is built from 16 residues. Germline trimming cut 0 bases from V and 7 bases from J; bases unmatched to any gene: 2. Germline V gives CDR1 SSHAT, CDR2 FNYEAQ (reference sequence). The CDR3: CASSLAGLAGVNEQFF. DNA for the CDR3: TGTGCCAGCAGCTTAGCGGGACTAGCGGGGGTTAATGAGCAGTTCTTC. The whole variable domain, remainder taken from reference TRBV7-7 and TRBJ2-1, is GAGVSQSPRYKVTKRGQDVTLRCDPISSHATLYWYQQALGQGPEFLTYFNYEAQPDKSGLPSDRFSAERPEGSISTLTIQRTEQRDSAMYRCASSLAGLAGVNEQFFGPGTRLTVL.

CDR3 sequence: CASSIGGQPQHF. Written as DNA, the CDR3 is TGTGCCAGTAGTATAGGGGGTCAGCCCCAGCATTTT. This chain connects TRBV19 to TRBJ1-5; D gene ambiguous. Trimming cost V 1 base and J 6 bases, with 4 bases left between them. The CDR3 loop spans 12 amino acids. CDR1 is LNHDA and CDR2 is SQIVND in the germline V gene (reference sequence).

The V and J genes are TRBV28 and TRBJ2-7; D remains ambiguous. The CDR3 sequence is 13 residues long. Germline assignment: CDR1 MDHEN and CDR2 SYDVKM. V lost 2 bases to trimming and J lost 3 bases, with 8 bases between them. This CDR3 is CASSLPIDYEQYF. The CDR3 DNA is TGTGCCAGCAGTTTACCCATAGACTACGAGCAGTACTTC.

The chain carries TRBV7-2 and TRBJ2-1; D is possibly TRBD1 (5 bases). V was trimmed by 6 bases and J by 5 bases, leaving 11 bases between them. This CDR3 is built from 13 residues. Germline V gene sequence: CDR1 SGHTA, CDR2 FQGNSA. The CDR3 protein is CASREQGDNEQFF. CDR3 DNA sequence: TGTGCCAGCAGGGAGCAGGGTGACAATGAGCAGTTCTTC. The full variable domain, with the rest looked up from reference TRBV7-2 and TRBJ2-1, is GAGVSQSPSNKVTEKGKDVELRCDPISGHTALYWYRQSLGQGLEFLIYFQGNSAPDKSGLPSDRFSAERTGGSVSTLTIQRTQQEDSAVYLCASREQGDNEQFFGPGTRLTVL.

The rearrangement links TRBV7-2 to TRBJ1-2; D is undetermined. CDR1 is SGHTA, CDR2 FQGNSA, per germline. The CDR3 is made up of 11 amino acids. Trimming stripped 6 bases from V and 5 bases from J, with 7 bases between. In nucleotides, the CDR3 is TGTGCCAGCAGTAGACTTTATGGCTACACCTTC. Translated: CASSRLYGYTF.

The V and J genes are TRBV11-2 and TRBJ2-1, with TRBD2 matching over 13 bases. Germline loops: CDR1 SGHAT, CDR2 FQNNGV. V shed 1 base and J 10 bases; nucleotides not matched to a gene: 13. The CDR3 is 18 residues long. The CDR3 loop is CASSLVDRLAGGPREQFF. The CDR3 nucleotides read TGTGCCAGCAGCTTAGTGGACCGACTAGCGGGGGGCCCCAGGGAGCAGTTCTTC. Based on the CDR3 plus reference TRBV11-2 and TRBJ2-1, the full variable domain is EAGVAQSPRYKIIEKRQSVAFWCNPISGHATLYWYQQILGQGPKLLIQFQNNGVVDDSQLPKDRFSAERLKGVDSTLKIQPAKLEDSAVYLCASSLVDRLAGGPREQFFGPGTRLTVL.

The chain employs TRBV27 and TRBJ2-1, with 9 bases that match TRBD1. With V trimmed by 2 bases and J by 4 bases, 0 bases remained unmatched. CDR1 is MNHEY, CDR2 SMNVEV, per germline (reference sequence). The CDR3 is made up of 14 amino acids. The CDR3: CASSLGTGYNEQFF. The CDR3 DNA is TGTGCCAGCAGTTTAGGGACAGGGTACAATGAGCAGTTCTTC.

V gene TRBV5-4 combines with J gene TRBJ2-3, with D perhaps matching TRBD2 (7 bases). This CDR3 contains 17 residues. V gave up 4 bases and J gave up 0 bases, with 18 bases separating them. Germline-derived CDR1 and CDR2 are SGHNT and YYREEE (reference sequence). In DNA form, the CDR3 reads TGTGCCAGCAGCCTCTGGGGGGGCCGATCTAGCACAGATACGCAGTATTTT. It codes for CASSLWGGRSSTDTQYF.

The V and J genes are TRBV28 and TRBJ2-7, with 7 bases matching TRBD1. The germline V gene has CDR1 MDHEN and CDR2 SYDVKM. The CDR3 runs 16 residues. Trimming cost V 6 bases and J 2 bases; bases outside gene matches: 13. This CDR3 reads CASRPGGLGRAYEQYF. The CDR3 DNA sequence: TGTGCCAGCAGACCAGGGGGTTTGGGGAGAGCCTACGAGCAGTACTTC.

The CDR3 nucleotides read TGTGCCAGCAGCTTAGGACCTTATAGCAATCAGCCCCAGCATTTT. Translated: CASSLGPYSNQPQHF. This chain uses TRBV7-2 with TRBJ1-5, with D unclear. The CDR3 is made up of 15 amino acids. Germline loops: CDR1 SGHTA, CDR2 FQGNSA. The V gene lost 1 base and the J gene lost 0 bases, with 7 bases spanning the gap. The whole variable domain, remainder taken from reference TRBV7-2 and TRBJ1-5, is GAGVSQSPSNKVTEKGKDVELRCDPISGHTALYWYRQSLGQGLEFLIYFQGNSAPDKSGLPSDRFSAERTGGSVSTLTIQRTQQEDSAVYLCASSLGPYSNQPQHFGDGTRLSIL.

As to this clone: Relative to the germline gene, one junction end is altered; a read error may explain this. The chain is built from TRBV5-6 and TRBJ2-3, with TRBD2 matching 13 bases. In germline, CDR1 is SGHDT, CDR2 YYEEEE. This CDR3 region has 17 residues. CDR3 amino acids: CVSSLEGLAGAADTQYF. The DNA for the CDR3 is TGTGTCAGCAGCTTGGAAGGACTAGCGGGAGCGGCAGATACGCAGTATTTT.

The chain carries TRBV7-9 and TRBJ1-2; TRBD1 matches at 7 bases. Germline V gene lookup returns CDR1 SEHNR and CDR2 FQNEAQ (reference sequence). The CDR3 is 14 amino acids. V trimming: 1 base; J trimming: 8 bases; junction bases outside the gene matches: 7. The CDR3 DNA is TGTGCCAGCAGCTTAGGGGAGACAGGGCAAGGCTACACCTTC. This translates into CASSLGETGQGYTF.

The CDR3 DNA follows: TGTGCCAGCAGCTTACTGGGGTTAACCGGGGAGCTGTTTTTT. Its translation is CASSLLGLTGELFF. This rearrangement joins TRBV7-9 to TRBJ2-2; D is unclear. The V end was cut by 2 bases, the J end by 5 bases, with 9 bases between. Germline V gene lookup returns CDR1 SEHNR and CDR2 FQNEAQ (reference sequence). This CDR3 has 14 amino acids.

The V and J genes are TRBV4-1 and TRBJ2-7; D remains unclear. Germline loops: CDR1 MGHRA, CDR2 YSYEKL. The CDR3 has 13 residues. V was shortened by 0 bases and J by 4 bases, with 7 bases between the two germline ends. CDR3 sequence reads: CASSQDFSYEQYF. The DNA of the CDR3 is TGCGCCAGCAGCCAAGATTTCAGTTACGAGCAGTACTTC.

The chain joins TRBV4-1 to TRBJ2-5, with TRBD1 matching 8 bases. The DNA end is more similar to TRBJ2-7, so the J call may be wrong. The CDR3 is 14 residues long. The germline CDR1 and CDR2 sequences are MGHRA and YSYEKL. The CDR3 DNA reads as TGCGCCAGCAGCCTGGGGACAGGTTCCTACGAGCAGTACTTC. The encoded protein is CASSLGTGSYEQYF.

The rearrangement links TRBV7-6 to TRBJ2-1; a weak D match, TRBD2 (5 bases). The CDR3 extends over 14 amino acids. Germline values: CDR1 SGHVS, CDR2 FNYEAQ. V was clipped by 5 bases and J by 2 bases, with 10 bases between them. CDR3 protein: CASSPEGPYNEQFF. For the CDR3, the DNA is TGTGCCAGCAGCCCTGAGGGCCCCTACAATGAGCAGTTCTTC.

This clone was recorded a few times. V and J are TRBV30 and TRBJ1-3; no clear D gene. The CDR3 sequence is 12 residues long. Germline loops: CDR1 GTSNPN, CDR2 SVGIG (reference sequence). V was trimmed by 2 bases and J by 3 bases, leaving 5 bases between them. The CDR3 region has the DNA TGTGCCTGGAGTCTTGGTGGAAACACCATATATTTT. Protein product: CAWSLGGNTIYF. Together with reference TRBV30 and TRBJ1-3, the CDR3 gives the full variable domain: SQTIHQWPATLVQPVGSPLSLECTVEGTSNPNLYWYRQAAGRGLQLLFYSVGIGQISSEVPQNLSASRPQDRQFILSSKKLLLSDSGFYLCAWSLGGNTIYFGEGSWLTVV.